One and the same sample provided the 12 T cell receptor beta chains below, sequenced in a study of PD-1 blockade in mismatch repair-deficient tumors. Here immunoSEQ multiplex PCR was the method, and the copy in TCRdb shows in-frame clones only, minus some. The sample holds roughly 130,000 clones, about 90% seen once. The source material was peripheral blood, sampled approximately 70 weeks after starting pembrolizumab. Source of these receptors: an adult with mismatch repair-deficient cancer.

This clone was observed a single time. The V gene is TRBV5-4, the J gene TRBJ2-2, with D perhaps TRBD2 (5 bases). CDR3 size: 16 residues. V lost 4 bases and J lost 0, with 13 bases in between. CDR1 SGHNT and CDR2 YYREEE come from the germline V gene (reference sequence). This CDR3 reads CASSVPAGSNTGELFF. The CDR3 bases are TGTGCCAGCAGCGTGCCGGCGGGCTCGAACACCGGGGAGCTGTTTTTT.

The chain carries TRBV5-1 and TRBJ2-3, with 7 nucleotides matching TRBD2. The germline V gene encodes CDR1 SGHRS and CDR2 YFSETQ. This CDR3 has 15 residues. J lost 2 bases, V lost 0 bases, and 3 bases had no gene match. For the CDR3, the DNA is TGCGCCAGCAGCTTGGCGGGGAGGGTCACAGATACGCAGTATTTT. Protein product: CASSLAGRVTDTQYF.

The chain uses TRBV21-1 and TRBJ1-3; the D call of TRBD1 is as the table states it, not checked on the DNA. TRBV21-1 constitutes a pseudogene. The CDR3 extends over 20 amino acids. CDR3 protein: CASSKGDRGQFLHSGNTIYF. DNA for the CDR3: TGTGCCAGCAGCAAAGGGGATCGGGGACAGTTCCTTCACTCTGGAAACACCATATATTTT.

This chain uses TRBV11-3 with TRBJ1-1; D is perhaps TRBD1 (5 bases). The V end lost 1 base, the J end lost 2 bases, and 14 bases lay between the germline ends. CDR1 is SGHNT and CDR2 is YENEEA in the germline V gene. The CDR3 loop spans 16 amino acids. In DNA form, the CDR3 reads TGTGCCAGCAGCTTAGGCTCGGGACGACTCAACACTGAAGCTTTCTTT. This sequence encodes CASSLGSGRLNTEAFF.

The rearrangement uses TRBV11-3 and TRBJ2-7, with D perhaps TRBD2 (7 bases). This CDR3 has 14 residues. V lost 8 bases and J 2 bases, leaving 16 bases between the germline ends. Per germline, CDR1 SGHNT and CDR2 YENEEA. CDR3 in DNA: TGTGCCAGCCAGGGGAGGGGAACGCCCTACGAGCAGTACTTC. Translating it yields CASQGRGTPYEQYF.

The V and J genes are TRBV7-6 and TRBJ2-5; D gene unclear. Per the germline V gene, CDR1 is SGHVS and CDR2 is FNYEAQ. V shed 5 bases and J shed 5 bases, with 9 bases lying between them. The CDR3 totals 12 residues. The DNA of the CDR3 is TGTGCCAGCAGCAAAACATACGAGACCCAGTACTTC. It is translated as CASSKTYETQYF.

This chain connects TRBV29-1 to TRBJ2-2; TRBD1 matches 8 bases. The CDR3 is 16 residues long. CDR1 is SQVTM and CDR2 is ANQGSEA in the germline V gene. The V segment lost 5 bases and the J segment 4 bases; nucleotides outside the gene matches: 12. The CDR3 region is CSVLRTGLAGTGELFF. In DNA, the CDR3 is TGCAGCGTTTTACGGACAGGGCTAGCCGGCACCGGGGAGCTGTTTTTT.

V gene TRBV4-1 combines with J gene TRBJ2-3; 9 bases match TRBD2. Germline trimming cut 6 bases from V and 2 bases from J; bases unmatched to any gene: 6. There are 15 residues in the CDR3. Germline CDR1 reads MGHRA; CDR2 reads YSYEKL. The CDR3 protein is CASSQKRGDTDTQYF. Written as DNA, the CDR3 is TGCGCCAGCAGTCAGAAGCGGGGGGACACAGATACGCAGTATTTT.

The CDR3 reads CASSPTLVDRGYNEQFF. CDR3 coding DNA: TGTGCCAGTAGCCCTACTCTTGTCGACAGGGGATACAATGAGCAGTTCTTC. This chain connects TRBV19 to TRBJ2-1, with 8 bases identical to TRBD1. V lost 6 bases, J lost 4 bases, and 14 bases stayed unmatched. The germline CDR1 and CDR2 sequences are LNHDA and SQIVND (reference sequence). The CDR3 runs 17 residues. The full variable domain, completed using reference TRBV19 and TRBJ2-1, is DGGITQSPKYLFRKEGQNVTLSCEQNLNHDAMYWYRQDPGQGLRLIYYSQIVNDFQKGDIAEGYSVSREKKESFPLTVTSAQKNPTAFYLCASSPTLVDRGYNEQFFGPGTRLTVL.

The chain has TRBV9 and TRBJ2-4; possibly TRBD2 for D (7 bases). Trimming left V 5 bases short and J 8 bases short, with 23 bases between. Germline V gene data show CDR1 as SGDLS and CDR2 as YYNGEE. This CDR3 has 16 residues. This CDR3 reads CASSRGGTLPRDIQYF. CDR3 DNA sequence: TGTGCCAGCAGTAGGGGGGGTACCCTACCAAGGGACATTCAGTACTTC. Full variable domain (outside the CDR3, taken from reference TRBV9 and TRBJ2-4): DSGVTQTPKHLITATGQRVTLRCSPRSGDLSVYWYQQSLDQGLQFLIQYYNGEERAKGNILERFSAQQFPDLHSELNLSSLELGDSALYFCASSRGGTLPRDIQYFGAGTRLSVL.

The chain combines TRBV6-6 with TRBJ1-2; D unclear. This CDR3 is 14 amino acids long. Per germline, CDR1 MNHNY and CDR2 SVGAGI (reference sequence). V was pared by 6 bases and J by 4 bases, with 15 bases between. This CDR3 reads CASSRTETGYGYTF. In nucleotides, the CDR3 is TGTGCCAGCAGCCGGACGGAGACTGGCTATGGCTACACCTTC.

The gene calls are TRBV7-8 and TRBJ1-1; D is possibly TRBD1 (6 bases). Trimming shortened V by 3 bases and J by 2 bases, and 16 bases separated the two germline ends. Germline V gives CDR1 SGHVS, CDR2 FQNEAQ. This CDR3 contains 16 residues. The CDR3 region has the DNA TGTGCCAGCAGCTTTCAGGGGCGCATACTAAACACTGAAGCTTTCTTT. Its protein product is CASSFQGRILNTEAFF.